Listed below are T cell receptor beta chains from one sample, sequenced in a study of T cells in localized non-small cell lung cancer. Measured with immunoSEQ multiplex PCR; TCRdb has only the in-frame clones, and not every one. The sample has fewer than 95,000 clones, roughly 88% seen once. Sample: PBMCs, taken before any cancer treatment. These receptors originate from a woman aged 40 to 75 with stage II squamous cell lung carcinoma. Both conserved end residues are part of each CDR3. D genes are given only for firm matches. The size field is filled for only some rows; it gives once, few, many or a size class.

J gene: TRBJ1-4; clone size: .; D gene: .; V gene: TRBV7-9; CDR3 DNA: TGTGCCAGCAGCTTAGGGGTGCCTAATGAAAAACTGTTTTTT; CDR3 protein: CASSLGVPNEKLFF
J gene: TRBJ1-2; clone size: .; D gene: .; V gene: TRBV5-1; CDR3 DNA: TGCGCCAGCAGCTTGGGGGTACACCCATATGGCTACACCTTC; CDR3 protein: CASSLGVHPYGYTF
J gene: TRBJ1-5; clone size: .; D gene: .; V gene: TRBV5-1; CDR3 DNA: TGCGCCAGCAGCTCAGGGACATCAAATAATCAGCCCCAGCATTTT; CDR3 protein: CASSSGTSNNQPQHF
J gene: TRBJ2-3; clone size: .; D gene: TRBD2; V gene: TRBV2; CDR3 DNA: TGTGCCAGCAAAGGGGACTACCCAACCACAGATACGCAGTATTTT; CDR3 protein: CASKGDYPTTDTQYF
J gene: TRBJ1-1; clone size: .; D gene: .; V gene: TRBV6-1; CDR3 DNA: TGTGCCAGCAGGGAAGACAGGCTACCGAGAGCTTTCTTT; CDR3 protein: CASREDRLPRAFF
J gene: TRBJ2-1; clone size: .; D gene: .; V gene: TRBV28; CDR3 DNA: TGTGCCAGCATAAGGAAAGGGGGAAAGCAGTTCTTC; CDR3 protein: CASIRKGGKQFF
J gene: TRBJ1-2; clone size: .; D gene: TRBD1; V gene: TRBV19; CDR3 DNA: TGTGCCAGTAGTACCGGGACAGGGGTTCATGGCTACACCTTC; CDR3 protein: CASSTGTGVHGYTF
J gene: TRBJ2-1; clone size: .; D gene: TRBD2; V gene: TRBV11-2; CDR3 DNA: TGTGCCAGCAGCTTAGAGGCTAGCGGGATCCGTAACAATGAGCAGTTCTTC; CDR3 protein: CASSLEASGIRNNEQFF
J gene: TRBJ1-4; clone size: .; D gene: .; V gene: TRBV19; CDR3 DNA: TGTGCCAGTAGTACCCCAGCTGCAACTAATGAAAAACTGTTTTTT; CDR3 protein: CASSTPAATNEKLFF
J gene: TRBJ1-4; clone size: .; D gene: .; V gene: TRBV19; CDR3 DNA: TGTGCCAGTAGTATGTCAACTAATGAAAAACTGTTTTTT; CDR3 protein: CASSMSTNEKLFF
J gene: TRBJ2-7; clone size: .; D gene: .; V gene: TRBV6-1; CDR3 DNA: TGTGCCAGCAGTGAGAGCCCCGTGAGGTCCCACGAGCAGTACTTC; CDR3 protein: CASSESPVRSHEQYF
J gene: TRBJ1-6; clone size: .; D gene: .; V gene: TRBV6-1; CDR3 DNA: TGTGCCAGCAGTGAAGCGCCTCATTCACCCCTCCACTTT; CDR3 protein: CASSEAPHSPLHF
J gene: TRBJ2-7; clone size: few; D gene: .; V gene: TRBV2; CDR3 DNA: TGTGCCAGCAGTGAAGATCCTCGGGTGTACGAGCAGTACTTC; CDR3 protein: CASSEDPRVYEQYF
J gene: TRBJ2-1; clone size: .; D gene: .; V gene: TRBV2; CDR3 DNA: TGTGCCAGCAGTGGGTCTAGCGTCTTAGCTAATGAGCAGTTCTTC; CDR3 protein: CASSGSSVLANEQFF
J gene: TRBJ1-2; clone size: .; D gene: .; V gene: TRBV14; CDR3 DNA: TGTGCCAGCAGCCAAACTCGTGGAGGCTACACCTTC; CDR3 protein: CASSQTRGGYTF
J gene: TRBJ2-5; clone size: .; D gene: TRBD2; V gene: TRBV2; CDR3 DNA: TGTGCCAGCGGGGAAGAGCGGGGGGGCAGGGAGACCCAGTACTTC; CDR3 protein: CASGEERGGRETQYF
J gene: TRBJ2-7; clone size: .; D gene: .; V gene: TRBV6-6; CDR3 DNA: TGTGCCAGCAGTTACCTCCCACCGGGTTCCTACGAGCAGTACTTC; CDR3 protein: CASSYLPPGSYEQYF
J gene: TRBJ2-2; clone size: once; D gene: .; V gene: TRBV5-1; CDR3 DNA: TGCGCCAGCAGCTTGGCAGGCAACACCGGGGAGCTGTTTTTT; CDR3 protein: CASSLAGNTGELFF
J gene: TRBJ1-2; clone size: few; D gene: .; V gene: TRBV27; CDR3 DNA: TGTGCCAGCAGTTCAGGGTCGCTCTATGGCTACACCTTC; CDR3 protein: CASSSGSLYGYTF
J gene: TRBJ2-1; clone size: .; D gene: .; V gene: TRBV27; CDR3 DNA: TGTGCCAGCAGTTTAAACCCAGGATCGGTGTTTGATCAGTTCTTC; CDR3 protein: CASSLNPGSVFDQFF
J gene: TRBJ1-3; clone size: .; D gene: .; V gene: TRBV2; CDR3 DNA: TGTGCCAGCAGTGAAGCGGGAGGGACCTCTGGAAACACCATATATTTT; CDR3 protein: CASSEAGGTSGNTIYF